This T cell receptor (beta chain) was obtained from a study of chemoradiotherapy in HPV16-positive cancers. Broader study findings: HPV-specific T cells were functionally defined from only two HPV16-positive patients. Better recurrence-free survival went with HPV-responsive T-cell expansion in HPV16-positive patients.

Libraries were prepared by immunoSEQ multiplex PCR; TCRdb keeps only in-frame clonotypes and omits some of them. The repertoire holds approximately 13,000 clones, roughly 69% seen once, with roughly 18% in the top ten. From germline, CDR1 is MDHEN and CDR2 SYDVKM. The CDR3 spans 14 residues. V was cut by 5 bases and J by 3 bases, with 11 bases left in between. In the case of this clone: As yet, its antigen is unknown.

The clonotype comes from a human donor with HPV-associated anogenital cancer. The sample was gathered from a patient who underwent chemoradiotherapy. The V call is TRBV28, the J call TRBJ2-1; D ambiguous. The CDR3 DNA reads as TGTGCCAGCAGTGGCTGGGAATACTACAATGAGCAGTTCTTC. Residues: CASSGWEYYNEQFF.